A single sample is the source of the 29 T cell receptor beta chains below, sequenced in a study of tumour-infiltrating T cells in Burkitt lymphoma. TCRdb keeps only in-frame clones here, not all; method: immunoSEQ multiplex PCR. The data show 550 or so clones, about 91% seen once. The sequenced sample consisted of tumor tissue. These receptors all stem from a human donor with Burkitt lymphoma. Some clones in this sample may be carry-over from other donors' samples.

The V and J genes are TRBV28 and TRBJ1-2; D may be TRBD1 (5 bases). This CDR3 region has 14 residues. Trimming took off 3 bases at V and 7 bases at J, with 15 bases between the two ends. Germline V gives CDR1 MDHEN, CDR2 SYDVKM. The CDR3 coding sequence is TGTGCCAGCAGTTTCCAGGGTGTCACTGGTGGCTACACCTTC. The encoded protein is CASSFQGVTGGYTF.

The J gene is TRBJ1-4, the V gene TRBV5-1, with a weak D call TRBD1 (5 bases). This CDR3 has 13 amino acids. Germline assignment: CDR1 SGHRS and CDR2 YFSETQ. Trimming took 3 bases from V and 7 from J, leaving 10 bases between them. The CDR3 here is CASSWQGGEKLFF. The CDR3 nucleotides read TGCGCCAGCAGCTGGCAGGGCGGTGAAAAACTGTTTTTT.

V gene TRBV18 combines with J gene TRBJ2-2, with D perhaps matching TRBD1 (5 bases). The CDR3 loop spans 17 amino acids. Trimming shortened V by 2 bases and J by 2 bases, and 15 bases separated the two germline ends. Looked up from germline, CDR1 is KGHSH and CDR2 is LQKENI. The CDR3 sequence is CASSPDQVRANTGELFF. The CDR3 nucleotides are TGTGCCAGCTCACCAGATCAGGTCAGGGCCAACACCGGGGAGCTGTTTTTT.

This clone counts as hyperexpanded. The chain is built from TRBV7-3 and TRBJ2-5, with 8 bases matching TRBD2. V was pared by 2 bases and J by 5 bases, with 4 bases of the junction left unmatched. CDR1 and CDR2 from the germline V gene are SGHTA and FQGTGA. The CDR3 length is 14 residues. The CDR3 sequence: CASSLVAGSETQYF. CDR3 sequence (DNA): TGTGCCAGCAGCTTAGTAGCGGGGTCCGAGACCCAGTACTTC. Supplemented by reference TRBV7-3 and TRBJ2-5, the full variable domain reads GAGVSQTPSNKVTEKGKYVELRCDPISGHTALYWYRQSLGQGPEFLIYFQGTGAADDSGLPNDRFFAVRPEGSVSTLKIQRTERGDSAVYLCASSLVAGSETQYFGPGTRLLVL.

This chain connects TRBV27 to TRBJ2-6, with D possibly being TRBD1 (5 bases). Germline V gives CDR1 MNHEY, CDR2 SMNVEV (reference sequence). This CDR3 is 15 amino acids long. With 8 bases removed from V and 1 base from J, the gap between germline ends came to 12 bases. In DNA, the CDR3 is TGTGCCAGCGGCCCCAGGGAATCTGGGGCCAACGTCCTGACTTTC. Translation gives CASGPRESGANVLTF.

The chain combines TRBV4-2 with TRBJ2-5, with D unresolved. V shed 0 bases and J shed 1 base, with 6 bases lying between them. This CDR3 comprises 14 residues. Germline values: CDR1 LGHNA, CDR2 YNFKEQ. CDR3 bases: TGTGCCAGCAGCCAAGAATTAGTCCAAGAGACCCAGTACTTC. Residues: CASSQELVQETQYF.

This chain joins TRBV10-3 and TRBJ2-7, with 10 bases matching TRBD1. Germline V CDR1 and CDR2: ENHRY, SYGVKD. The CDR3 totals 15 residues. After removal of 7 bases from V and 0 bases from J, the junction contained 6 bases not matched to a gene. Here the CDR3 DNA reads TGTGCCATCAATGACAGGGGGCCCAACTCCTACGAGCAGTACTTC. This encodes CAINDRGPNSYEQYF.

The rearrangement uses TRBV7-2 and TRBJ1-2; no clear D. V was clipped by 0 bases and J by 4 bases, with 6 bases between them. Germline V gene lookup returns CDR1 SGHTA and CDR2 FQGNSA. The CDR3 has 13 residues. The CDR3 reads CASSLAGSYGYTF. The CDR3 nucleotides are TGTGCCAGCAGCTTAGCGGGCAGCTATGGCTACACCTTC.

The chain joins TRBV5-1 to TRBJ2-1; D is unresolved. The CDR3 runs 14 residues. CDR1 is SGHRS and CDR2 is YFSETQ in the germline V gene. The V gene lost 0 bases and the J gene lost 8 bases, with 12 bases spanning the gap. The CDR3: CASSLVQIHDEQFF. As DNA, the CDR3 is TGCGCCAGCAGCTTGGTACAAATTCACGATGAGCAGTTCTTC. The whole variable domain, filled in from reference TRBV5-1 and TRBJ2-1, reads KAGVTQTPRYLIKTRGQQVTLSCSPISGHRSVSWYQQTPGQGLQFLFEYFSETQRNKGNFPGRFSGRQFSNSRSEMNVSTLELGDSALYLCASSLVQIHDEQFFGPGTRLTVL.

For this clone: The junction shows a germline mismatch at one end, possibly a read error. The V call is TRBV6-1, the J call TRBJ2-1; tentatively, D is TRBD1 or TRBD2 (5 bases each). Germline assignment: CDR1 MNHNS and CDR2 SASEGT. CDR3 length: 14 residues. The CDR3 DNA sequence: TGTGCCAGCAGTGAGGTGAGGGACGTTTCTGAGCAATTCTTC. It translates to CASSEVRDVSEQFF.

The chain couples TRBV28 to TRBJ2-5, with D possibly TRBD1 on 7 matching bases. Between the trimmed V and J ends, which lost 2 bases and 5 bases, there was a span of 18 bases. The CDR3 consists of 16 residues. Germline loops: CDR1 MDHEN, CDR2 SYDVKM. The CDR3 region is CASSLGGGGAGETQYF. The CDR3 bases are TGTGCCAGCAGTTTAGGCGGAGGGGGCGCGGGGGAGACCCAGTACTTC. Full variable domain (missing parts from reference TRBV28 and TRBJ2-5): DVKVTQSSRYLVKRTGEKVFLECVQDMDHENMFWYRQDPGLGLRLIYFSYDVKMKEKGDIPEGYSVSREKKERFSLILESASTNQTSMYLCASSLGGGGAGETQYFGPGTRLLVL.

V is TRBV18 and J is TRBJ2-3; D is undetermined. Looked up from germline, CDR1 is KGHSH and CDR2 is LQKENI. The length of the CDR3 is 14 residues. Trimming cost V 3 bases and J 5 bases, with 12 bases left between them. Here the CDR3 DNA reads TGTGCCAGCTCACCCCAGGCCTCCATAGATACGCAGTATTTT. Translated, it gives CASSPQASIDTQYF.

V usage is TRBV4-1 and J usage is TRBJ1-6; TRBD1 matches at 7 bases. This CDR3 is built from 16 residues. Germline V gives CDR1 MGHRA, CDR2 YSYEKL. V shed 2 bases, J shed 3 bases, and the junction held 4 bases outside the gene matches. Written as DNA, the CDR3 is TGCGCCAGCAGCCAAACAGGGGTTTTCTATAATTCACCCCTCCACTTT. This gives the protein CASSQTGVFYNSPLHF.

The chain carries TRBV7-8 and TRBJ1-1, with D perhaps matching TRBD1 (6 bases). V was pared by 1 base and J by 10 bases, with 13 bases between. CDR3 length: 13 amino acids. Looked up from germline, CDR1 is SGHVS and CDR2 is FQNEAQ. CDR3 DNA sequence: TGTGCCAGCAGCTTAGTACCGTTGACAGGAGCTTTCTTT. Amino acids: CASSLVPLTGAFF.

The rearrangement uses TRBV5-5 and TRBJ2-5; 9 positions match TRBD2. Germline CDR1 is SGHKS and CDR2 is YYEKEE (reference sequence). This CDR3 contains 14 residues. The ends lost 5 bases at V and 7 bases at J; junction bases unmatched: 9. CDR3 region: CASRPGTSFSTQYF. The DNA for the CDR3 is TGTGCCAGCAGACCCGGGACTAGCTTCTCGACCCAGTACTTC.

This rearrangement joins TRBV7-3 to TRBJ2-2; weak D call: TRBD1 (6 bases). The germline CDR1 and CDR2 sequences are SGHTA and FQGTGA. V gave up 4 bases and J gave up 1 base, with 13 bases separating them. The CDR3 consists of 16 residues. The CDR3 here is CASSSELGQNTGELFF. CDR3 nucleotides: TGTGCCAGCAGCTCGGAACTGGGACAGAACACCGGGGAGCTGTTTTTT.

The sample holds one count of this clone. This sequence joins TRBV29-1 and TRBJ2-2, with D possibly TRBD2 on 6 matching bases. Trimming stripped 4 bases from V and 3 bases from J, with 15 bases between. Germline CDR1 is SQVTM and CDR2 is ANQGSEA. The length of the CDR3 is 15 residues. The CDR3 nucleotides read TGCAGCGTTGGGCTTGCGGGGTGGGACACCGGGGAGCTGTTTTTT. As protein: CSVGLAGWDTGELFF.

V and J are TRBV5-6 and TRBJ1-5; unclear D gene. Trimming pared 2 bases from V and 3 bases from J, leaving 6 bases between. CDR3 length equals 13 residues. Germline assignment: CDR1 SGHDT and CDR2 YYEEEE. The CDR3 protein is CASSFNPNQPQHF. In nucleotides, the CDR3 is TGTGCCAGCAGCTTTAACCCCAATCAGCCCCAGCATTTT.

The V call is TRBV6-5, the J call TRBJ1-4, with D possibly matching TRBD1 (5 bases). Germline CDR1 MNHEY, CDR2 SVGAGI. The CDR3 sequence is 14 residues long. The V end lost 5 bases, the J end lost 8 bases, and 15 bases lay between the germline ends. The CDR3 spells CASSPDSYNEKLFF. CDR3 DNA sequence: TGTGCCAGCAGTCCCGACAGCTATAACGAAAAACTGTTTTTT.

The chain couples TRBV9 to TRBJ1-3, with D maybe TRBD1 (6 bases). The germline V gene encodes CDR1 SGDLS and CDR2 YYNGEE. V was trimmed by 0 bases and J by 7 bases, leaving 17 bases between them. This CDR3 has 16 residues. CDR3 DNA sequence: TGTGCCAGCAGCGTAGAACGGGGGCGTCCGACGAACACCATATATTTT. This encodes CASSVERGRPTNTIYF. Combining the CDR3 with reference TRBV9 and TRBJ1-3 gives the whole variable domain DSGVTQTPKHLITATGQRVTLRCSPRSGDLSVYWYQQSLDQGLQFLIQYYNGEERAKGNILERFSAQQFPDLHSELNLSSLELGDSALYFCASSVERGRPTNTIYFGEGSWLTVV.

The gene calls are TRBV27 and TRBJ1-1; 8 bases fit TRBD1. The V gene's germline CDR1 is MNHEY and CDR2 SMNVEV (reference sequence). The CDR3 runs 16 residues. After removal of 5 bases from V and 1 base from J, the junction contained 9 bases not matched to a gene. The chain's CDR3 is CASSLHRGQGNTEAFF. CDR3 nucleotide sequence: TGTGCCAGCAGTCTCCACCGAGGACAGGGGAACACTGAAGCTTTCTTT.

This chain connects TRBV9 to TRBJ2-1; D is possibly TRBD2 (6 bases). This CDR3 contains 15 residues. Deletions cut 0 bases from V and 6 bases from J, with 13 bases between. Germline V gives CDR1 SGDLS, CDR2 YYNGEE. CDR3: CASSVGGTSPNEQFF. The CDR3, as DNA: TGTGCCAGCAGCGTAGGTGGGACTTCGCCCAATGAGCAGTTCTTC.

This clone was detected only a few times. The sample holds other DNA sequences that translate to the same CDR3. The chain uses TRBV10-3 and TRBJ1-3, with D unresolved. The V end was cut by 3 bases, the J end by 0 bases, with 6 bases between. The CDR3 runs to 14 residues. Germline lookup yields CDR1 ENHRY and CDR2 SYGVKD. The CDR3 nucleotides are TGTGCCATCAGTGATGGGAGCTCTGGAAACACCATATATTTT. Translation gives CAISDGSSGNTIYF.

This clone came up a few times. The J gene is TRBJ2-1, the V gene TRBV4-1; tentatively, D is TRBD1 or TRBD2 (5 bases each). Trimming took 4 bases from V and 0 from J, leaving 16 bases between them. CDR1 MGHRA and CDR2 YSYEKL come from the germline V gene. The CDR3 is 17 residues long. The CDR3 sequence is CASSPGPDTSSYNEQFF. CDR3 coding DNA: TGCGCCAGCAGCCCGGGACCTGACACCAGCTCCTACAATGAGCAGTTCTTC.

The rearrangement links TRBV6-6 to TRBJ2-7; 8 bases fit TRBD1. Germline loops: CDR1 MNHNY, CDR2 SVGAGI (reference sequence). This CDR3 is built from 13 residues. V was pared by 6 bases and J by 3 bases, with 4 bases of the junction left unmatched. The CDR3 is CASRDRVYYEQYF. DNA for the CDR3: TGTGCCAGCAGGGACAGGGTCTACTACGAGCAGTACTTC.

The V and J genes are TRBV18 and TRBJ2-3; unclear D gene. Germline lookup yields CDR1 KGHSH and CDR2 LQKENI. This CDR3 is built from 13 residues. Trimming removed 5 bases from V and 0 bases from J, with 6 bases in between. CDR3 amino acids: CASSLSSTDTQYF. CDR3 sequence (DNA): TGTGCCAGCTCATTGTCTAGCACAGATACGCAGTATTTT.

A note on this clone: This sample also contains other DNA sequences that code for the same CDR3. The chain combines TRBV9 with TRBJ2-5, with D perhaps TRBD2 (6 bases). The CDR3 consists of 16 residues. V was clipped by 3 bases and J by 3 bases, with 18 bases between them. From germline, CDR1 is SGDLS and CDR2 YYNGEE. CDR3 amino acids: CASSADPGLRKETQYF. The CDR3 nucleotides read TGTGCCAGCAGCGCAGATCCGGGACTCAGAAAAGAGACCCAGTACTTC. The whole variable domain, filled in from reference TRBV9 and TRBJ2-5, reads DSGVTQTPKHLITATGQRVTLRCSPRSGDLSVYWYQQSLDQGLQFLIQYYNGEERAKGNILERFSAQQFPDLHSELNLSSLELGDSALYFCASSADPGLRKETQYFGPGTRLLVL.

This clone was seen more than once but under ten times. The rearrangement uses TRBV7-9 and TRBJ1-2, with D perhaps TRBD1 (6 bases). CDR1 and CDR2 from the germline V gene are SEHNR and FQNEAQ (reference sequence). V lost 5 bases, J lost 2 bases, and 12 bases lay in between. The CDR3 is made up of 14 amino acids. The CDR3 is CASSPGAANYGYTF. CDR3 DNA: TGTGCCAGCAGCCCGGGGGCAGCGAACTATGGCTACACCTTC. The full variable domain, completed using reference TRBV7-9 and TRBJ1-2, is DTGVSQNPRHKITKRGQNVTFRCDPISEHNRLYWYRQTLGQGPEFLTYFQNEAQLEKSRLLSDRFSAERPKGSFSTLEIQRTEQGDSAMYLCASSPGAANYGYTFGSGTRLTVV.

The count of this clone is one. The V gene is TRBV6-6, the J gene TRBJ1-1; D possibly corresponds to TRBD1 (5 bases). Germline V CDR1 and CDR2: MNHNY, SVGAGI (reference sequence). Trimming cost V 9 bases and J 0 bases, with 8 bases left between them. The CDR3 runs to 12 residues. The CDR3 sequence: CASKGVNTEAFF. The DNA for the CDR3 is TGTGCCAGTAAAGGGGTGAACACTGAAGCTTTCTTT.